This is a list of T cell receptor beta chains from one sample in a study of breast tumors, draining lymph nodes, adjacent tissues. TCRdb itself ran the multiplex PCR reads through MiXCR, one entry per CDR3 protein. Among approximately 130,000 distinct CDR3 sequences listed, 21% were seen once. The sample consisted of axillary lymph node tissue. The receptors come from a female donor with breast cancer. Some clones in this sample may be carry-over from other donors' samples. Each CDR3 is given with its conserved first and last residue. A D gene is named only where the DNA matches it firmly. Only some rows state a clone size, as once, few, many or a class for expanded clones.

j_call: TRBJ2-6; clone_size: -; v_call: TRBV5-1; d_call: -; cdr3_aa: CASSLETGPGANVLTF; cdr3_nt: TGCGCCAGCAGCTTGGAGACGGGGCCCGGGGCCAACGTCCTGACTTTC
j_call: TRBJ1-5; clone_size: few; v_call: TRBV28; d_call: -; cdr3_aa: CASTQTNQPQHF; cdr3_nt: TGTGCCAGCACCCAAACCAATCAGCCCCAGCATTTT
j_call: TRBJ1-4; clone_size: many; v_call: TRBV7-8; d_call: -; cdr3_aa: CASADRQNTNEKLFF; cdr3_nt: TGTGCCAGCGCTGACAGGCAGAACACTAATGAAAAACTGTTTTTT
j_call: TRBJ2-1; clone_size: many; v_call: TRBV2; d_call: TRBD2; cdr3_aa: CASSEGTSSLRHEQFF; cdr3_nt: TGTGCCAGCAGTGAGGGGACTAGCTCCCTCCGCCATGAGCAGTTCTTC
j_call: TRBJ2-1; clone_size: few; v_call: TRBV3-1; d_call: TRBD1; cdr3_aa: CASSQGGRMVGTGHYEQFF; cdr3_nt: TGTGCCAGCAGCCAAGGAGGACGGATGGTAGGGACAGGGCACTATGAGCAGTTCTTC
j_call: TRBJ2-1; clone_size: many; v_call: TRBV20-1; d_call: -; cdr3_aa: CSARDTRGHYNEQFF; cdr3_nt: TGCAGTGCTAGAGATACCCGGGGGCACTACAATGAGCAGTTCTTC
j_call: TRBJ1-1; clone_size: -; v_call: TRBV20-1; d_call: TRBD1; cdr3_aa: CSAYSGTGGTEAFF; cdr3_nt: TGCAGTGCGTATTCCGGGACAGGGGGAACTGAAGCTTTCTTT
j_call: TRBJ1-2; clone_size: many; v_call: TRBV3-1; d_call: TRBD1; cdr3_aa: CASSPATGVGYTF; cdr3_nt: TGTGCCAGCAGCCCAGCGACAGGGGTTGGCTACACCTTC
j_call: TRBJ1-3; clone_size: few; v_call: TRBV19; d_call: -; cdr3_aa: CASSIYREAGNTIYF; cdr3_nt: TGTGCCAGTAGTATTTATCGGGAGGCTGGAAACACCATATATTTT
j_call: TRBJ2-1; clone_size: many; v_call: TRBV6-1; d_call: -; cdr3_aa: CASSDRASQLGAYNEQFF; cdr3_nt: TGTGCCAGCAGTGATAGGGCGTCACAGCTGGGGGCCTACAATGAGCAGTTCTTC
j_call: TRBJ1-4; clone_size: many; v_call: TRBV24-1; d_call: -; cdr3_aa: CATSDSGRTTNEKLFF; cdr3_nt: TGTGCCACCAGTGACTCCGGACGGACAACTAATGAAAAACTGTTTTTT
j_call: TRBJ2-7; clone_size: many; v_call: TRBV29-1; d_call: -; cdr3_aa: CSVEDQGSATYEQYF; cdr3_nt: TGCAGCGTTGAGGATCAGGGGTCCGCGACCTACGAGCAGTACTTC
j_call: TRBJ2-3; clone_size: many; v_call: TRBV6-5; d_call: TRBD2; cdr3_aa: CASSYSRWTSGRAGEPDTQYF; cdr3_nt: TGTGCCAGCAGTTACTCGCGATGGACTAGCGGGAGGGCCGGGGAACCAGATACGCAGTATTTT
j_call: TRBJ2-3; clone_size: many; v_call: TRBV6-6; d_call: -; cdr3_aa: CASSYSSAASTDTQYF; cdr3_nt: TGTGCCAGCAGTTACTCCTCAGCAGCGAGCACAGATACGCAGTATTTT
j_call: TRBJ2-5; clone_size: many; v_call: TRBV10-3; d_call: TRBD2; cdr3_aa: CAISSGAETQYF; cdr3_nt: TGTGCCATCAGCAGCGGGGCGGAGACCCAGTACTTC
j_call: TRBJ1-6; clone_size: many; v_call: TRBV20-1; d_call: -; cdr3_aa: CSARPWTAVVSPLHF; cdr3_nt: TGCAGTGCTAGACCCTGGACTGCTGTAGTTTCACCCCTCCACTTT
j_call: TRBJ2-7; clone_size: many; v_call: TRBV9; d_call: TRBD2; cdr3_aa: CASSVVAGGEQYF; cdr3_nt: TGTGCCAGCAGCGTCGTAGCGGGAGGGGAGCAGTACTTC
j_call: TRBJ1-6; clone_size: many; v_call: TRBV10-1; d_call: -; cdr3_aa: CASSESYGAPLHF; cdr3_nt: TGCGCCAGCAGTGAGTCGTACGGAGCACCCCTCCACTTT
j_call: TRBJ2-5; clone_size: many; v_call: TRBV5-5; d_call: -; cdr3_aa: CARAPPGVRETQYF; cdr3_nt: TGTGCCAGGGCCCCACCTGGGGTGCGAGAGACCCAGTACTTC
j_call: TRBJ1-2; clone_size: -; v_call: TRBV27; d_call: -; cdr3_aa: CASSLGRDYGYTF; cdr3_nt: TGTGCCAGCAGTTTGGGGCGTGACTATGGCTACACCTTC
j_call: TRBJ2-2; clone_size: few; v_call: TRBV30; d_call: TRBD2; cdr3_aa: CAWSAGTSGSLGELFF; cdr3_nt: TGTGCCTGGAGTGCCGGGACTAGCGGGAGTCTAGGGGAGCTGTTTTTT
j_call: TRBJ2-6; clone_size: many; v_call: TRBV12-3/TRBV12-4; d_call: -; cdr3_aa: CASSFSGANVLTF; cdr3_nt: TGTGCCAGCAGTTTCTCTGGGGCCAACGTCCTGACTTTC
j_call: TRBJ2-7; clone_size: many; v_call: TRBV2; d_call: -; cdr3_aa: CASRRQETSYEQYF; cdr3_nt: TGTGCCAGCAGAAGACAGGAAACCTCCTACGAGCAGTACTTC
j_call: TRBJ1-2; clone_size: few; v_call: TRBV19; d_call: TRBD1; cdr3_aa: CASSPRQGGGYTF; cdr3_nt: TGTGCCAGTAGTCCCCGACAGGGTGGAGGCTACACCTTC
j_call: TRBJ2-3; clone_size: many; v_call: TRBV9; d_call: -; cdr3_aa: CASSDRNTDTQYF; cdr3_nt: TGTGCCAGCAGCGACAGGAACACAGATACGCAGTATTTT
j_call: TRBJ2-2; clone_size: -; v_call: TRBV7-9; d_call: TRBD2; cdr3_aa: CASSLGSASGTTGELFF; cdr3_nt: TGTGCCAGCAGCTTAGGCTCGGCTAGCGGGACCACCGGGGAGCTGTTTTTT
j_call: TRBJ2-5; clone_size: many; v_call: TRBV24-1; d_call: TRBD2; cdr3_aa: CATSEGTSGQETQYF; cdr3_nt: TGTGCCACCAGTGAGGGGACTAGCGGCCAAGAGACCCAGTACTTC
j_call: TRBJ2-1; clone_size: many; v_call: TRBV3-1; d_call: -; cdr3_aa: CASSQGSKGASEQFF; cdr3_nt: TGTGCCAGCAGCCAAGGTTCCAAGGGCGCCTCTGAGCAGTTCTTC
j_call: TRBJ2-7; clone_size: many; v_call: TRBV20-1; d_call: TRBD2; cdr3_aa: CSATGRGGFYEQYF; cdr3_nt: TGCAGTGCTACCGGGCGGGGGGGATTCTACGAGCAGTACTTC
j_call: TRBJ2-7; clone_size: many; v_call: TRBV10-3; d_call: TRBD2; cdr3_aa: CAISDSGSFYEQYF; cdr3_nt: TGTGCCATCAGTGATAGCGGGAGTTTTTACGAGCAGTACTTC
j_call: TRBJ2-2; clone_size: many; v_call: TRBV5-1; d_call: -; cdr3_aa: CASSPSITRTTGELFF; cdr3_nt: TGCGCCAGCAGCCCCTCCATTACTCGAACAACCGGGGAGCTGTTTTTT
j_call: TRBJ2-3; clone_size: many; v_call: TRBV7-2; d_call: -; cdr3_aa: CASSLGFSDTQYF; cdr3_nt: TGTGCCAGCAGCTTAGGGTTCTCAGATACGCAGTATTTT
j_call: TRBJ1-5; clone_size: many; v_call: TRBV15; d_call: -; cdr3_aa: CATSYSDSNQPQHF; cdr3_nt: TGTGCCACCAGCTATAGTGATAGCAATCAGCCCCAGCATTTT
j_call: TRBJ2-1; clone_size: many; v_call: TRBV7-3; d_call: -; cdr3_aa: CASSLTSPGGGGEQFF; cdr3_nt: TGTGCCAGCAGCTTAACGTCACCAGGGGGCGGGGGTGAGCAGTTCTTC
j_call: TRBJ2-5; clone_size: many; v_call: TRBV30; d_call: TRBD1; cdr3_aa: CAWRPTGETQYF; cdr3_nt: TGTGCCTGGAGACCGACAGGGGAGACCCAGTACTTC
j_call: TRBJ2-7; clone_size: few; v_call: TRBV3-1; d_call: TRBD1; cdr3_aa: CASGHTDRDEQYF; cdr3_nt: TGTGCCAGCGGCCATACTGACAGGGACGAGCAGTACTTC
j_call: TRBJ2-7; clone_size: many; v_call: TRBV5-1; d_call: TRBD1; cdr3_aa: CASSLPGTGTYEQYF; cdr3_nt: TGCGCCAGCAGCTTACCCGGGACAGGGACATACGAGCAGTACTTC
j_call: TRBJ2-2; clone_size: many; v_call: TRBV29-1; d_call: -; cdr3_aa: CSVEEGFTGELFF; cdr3_nt: TGCAGCGTTGAAGAGGGTTTTACCGGGGAGCTGTTTTTT
j_call: TRBJ2-3; clone_size: -; v_call: TRBV27; d_call: TRBD2; cdr3_aa: CASSPGTSGSDTQYF; cdr3_nt: TGTGCCAGCAGTCCCGGGACTAGCGGGAGTGATACGCAGTATTTT
j_call: TRBJ2-3; clone_size: many; v_call: TRBV19; d_call: -; cdr3_aa: CASSIRTAGRTDTQYF; cdr3_nt: TGTGCCAGTAGTATAAGGACAGCGGGACGGACAGATACGCAGTATTTT
j_call: TRBJ1-5; clone_size: few; v_call: TRBV27; d_call: -; cdr3_aa: CASSLAGHQPQHF; cdr3_nt: TGTGCCAGCAGTTTGGCAGGCCATCAGCCCCAGCATTTT
j_call: TRBJ1-4; clone_size: many; v_call: TRBV30; d_call: -; cdr3_aa: CAWGSLPDEKLFF; cdr3_nt: TGTGCCTGGGGCTCCCTGCCGGATGAAAAACTGTTTTTT
j_call: TRBJ2-2; clone_size: -; v_call: TRBV9; d_call: -; cdr3_aa: CASRGLDNTGELFF; cdr3_nt: TGTGCCAGCAGGGGACTGGACAACACCGGGGAGCTGTTTTTT
j_call: TRBJ2-2; clone_size: few; v_call: TRBV2; d_call: -; cdr3_aa: CASSDSRNTGELFF; cdr3_nt: TGTGCCAGCAGTGACTCGAGGAACACCGGGGAGCTGTTTTTT
j_call: TRBJ1-5; clone_size: many; v_call: TRBV7-2; d_call: TRBD1; cdr3_aa: CASSLYRGGQPQHF; cdr3_nt: TGTGCCAGCAGCTTATACAGGGGGGGTCAGCCCCAGCATTTT
j_call: TRBJ2-5; clone_size: many; v_call: TRBV7-3; d_call: TRBD1; cdr3_aa: CASSLGTGLTQYF; cdr3_nt: TGTGCCAGCAGCTTAGGGACAGGGTTGACCCAGTACTTC
j_call: TRBJ2-6; clone_size: many; v_call: TRBV2; d_call: -; cdr3_aa: CASSGGGSGANVLTF; cdr3_nt: TGTGCCAGCAGCGGGGGCGGCTCTGGGGCCAACGTCCTGACTTTC
j_call: TRBJ2-3; clone_size: many; v_call: TRBV10-3; d_call: -; cdr3_aa: CAISDTSRPDTQYF; cdr3_nt: TGTGCCATCAGTGACACGAGCAGGCCAGATACGCAGTATTTT
j_call: TRBJ2-7; clone_size: few; v_call: TRBV28; d_call: -; cdr3_aa: CASSANPEGEQYF; cdr3_nt: TGTGCCAGCAGCGCGAACCCGGAGGGCGAGCAGTACTTC
j_call: TRBJ2-7; clone_size: many; v_call: TRBV7-8; d_call: TRBD2; cdr3_aa: CASSLSSGSYEQYF; cdr3_nt: TGTGCCAGCAGCTTAAGTAGCGGGAGCTACGAGCAGTACTTC
j_call: TRBJ2-7; clone_size: many; v_call: TRBV15; d_call: -; cdr3_aa: CATSKDPSSYEQYF; cdr3_nt: TGTGCCACCAGCAAGGATCCATCCTCCTACGAGCAGTACTTC
j_call: TRBJ1-4; clone_size: many; v_call: TRBV5-1; d_call: TRBD1; cdr3_aa: CASSRMGQQNEKLFF; cdr3_nt: TGCGCCAGCAGCCGAATGGGACAGCAGAATGAAAAACTGTTTTTT
j_call: TRBJ2-5; clone_size: many; v_call: TRBV6-5; d_call: -; cdr3_aa: CASSPTKGSGRRETQYF; cdr3_nt: TGTGCCAGCAGTCCCACCAAGGGCAGCGGGCGAAGAGAGACCCAGTACTTC
j_call: TRBJ2-1; clone_size: many; v_call: TRBV12-3/TRBV12-4; d_call: TRBD2; cdr3_aa: CASSSAYGTRWNEQFF; cdr3_nt: TGTGCCAGCAGTTCCGCATATGGGACTAGGTGGAATGAGCAGTTCTTC
j_call: TRBJ2-3; clone_size: many; v_call: TRBV7-9; d_call: -; cdr3_aa: CASSLVSTDTQYF; cdr3_nt: TGTGCCAGCAGCTTAGTCAGCACAGATACGCAGTATTTT
j_call: TRBJ1-2; clone_size: -; v_call: TRBV18; d_call: TRBD1; cdr3_aa: CASSSGQGVGGYTF; cdr3_nt: TGTGCCAGCTCATCCGGACAGGGGGTGGGTGGCTACACCTTC
j_call: TRBJ1-2; clone_size: many; v_call: TRBV2; d_call: -; cdr3_aa: CASTPSTGRRVNYGYTF; cdr3_nt: TGTGCCAGCACCCCGTCCACAGGGAGGAGGGTCAACTATGGCTACACCTTC